The entry that follows covers one T cell receptor (beta chain) sequence. Its antigen target is currently unknown. The sample holds no much larger clone one base away, and base qualities are not on file. This sample was included in a study of T cell repertoires and HLA-DP antigens (dated by TCRdb to the late 2010s). Broadly, across the study: The study used an in vitro model of CD4+ T cell alloreactivity in which transduced HeLa cells presented allogeneic HLA-DP. The two alloantigens modelled structurally similar versus dissimilar alloantigens, differing from self at one and 9 to 11 peptide-binding groove amino acids, respectively. Of the three donors, two were male and one was female, with ages ranging from the 18-to-29 band to the 60-to-69 band. An average DNA input of roughly 200 ng was used for sorted CD137+CD4+ samples, compared with approximately 1,300 ng for pre-culture CD4+ samples.

General conclusions and limits of the study: Separate analysis of naive and memory CD4+ repertoires was not performed. Similar clonality (around 0.4) was observed for sorted CD137+ cells against both alloantigens, and this clonality was much higher than that observed in pre-culture samples (roughly 0.041). An average cumulative frequency of roughly 35% against one allele and 50.6% against the other was found for clones undetected before culture. Limitations included only a few donors, a non-physiological HeLa antigen-presenting system, and the use of total CD4+ responder cells.

The immunoSEQ multiplex PCR, with forward primers for 54 TRBV segments and reverse primers for 13 TRBJ segments, was used to amplify TCRB CDR3 regions. For pre-culture CD4+ samples, sequencing was done at deep resolution with a target of a few hundred thousand T cell genomes. Sequencing of the amplicons was done on an Illumina HiSeq System, giving 87 bp reads that spanned the CDR3. In the source study's methods: Reads were corrected for PCR and sequencing errors, and CDR3 regions were defined by alignment to IMGT reference sequences. Synthetic template pools were used to estimate the numbers of templates and unique rearrangements. Clonality was computed as 1 minus Pielou's evenness. Richness was estimated with the Daley-Smith estimator. Repertoire overlap was measured with Morisita's index. Clones present in cultured samples but not detected in the pre-culture repertoire of the same donor were defined as low-abundance clones. Drawn from immuneACCESS, this table holds only the in-frame rearrangements with V and J called that TCRdb kept. Clones are partly lost; checked studies trace under half to an unresolved V gene and leave the rest unexplained. V and J calls and clone size are those listed in that table; D and trimming were worked out from the DNA. The sample has about 110,000 clones on record, almost 95% of them singletons. The ten largest clones add up to approximately 0.25% of the sample.

Untouched CD4+ T cells were isolated from Ficoll-separated PBMC by magnetic bead negative selection, reaching an average purity of about 98%. Magnetic beads were used to isolate untouched CD4+ T cells from Ficoll-separated PBMC, giving roughly 98% purity with negligible CD8+ contamination. Peripheral blood mononuclear cells came from the buffy coats of three healthy blood donors. All three donors were CMV seronegative. Genomic DNA was extracted with the DNeasy Blood & Tissue Kit. Genomic DNA from sorted CD137+CD4+ cells and from pre-culture CD4+ baseline samples of each subject was subjected to TCRB sequencing. The TCR originated in a woman between 18 and 30 years old in good health and CMV-seronegative. Sample: CD4+ T cells from PBMCs.

The DNA is TGTGCCAGTAGTAAACTAGGGGCCACGACGGTCTATGGCTACACCTTC. This yields the protein CASSKLGATTVYGYTF. This sequence uses TRBV19 and TRBJ1-2, and the D gene may be TRBD1, 5 bases matching. Looking up the germline V gene (reference sequence) yields CDR1 LNHDA and CDR2 SQIVND. The CDR3, from cysteine to phenylalanine, totals 16 residues. CDR3 DNA only is kept here, 48 bases in frame from base 1. At the junction V is shortened by 4 bases and J by 4 bases, with 19 bases in between.